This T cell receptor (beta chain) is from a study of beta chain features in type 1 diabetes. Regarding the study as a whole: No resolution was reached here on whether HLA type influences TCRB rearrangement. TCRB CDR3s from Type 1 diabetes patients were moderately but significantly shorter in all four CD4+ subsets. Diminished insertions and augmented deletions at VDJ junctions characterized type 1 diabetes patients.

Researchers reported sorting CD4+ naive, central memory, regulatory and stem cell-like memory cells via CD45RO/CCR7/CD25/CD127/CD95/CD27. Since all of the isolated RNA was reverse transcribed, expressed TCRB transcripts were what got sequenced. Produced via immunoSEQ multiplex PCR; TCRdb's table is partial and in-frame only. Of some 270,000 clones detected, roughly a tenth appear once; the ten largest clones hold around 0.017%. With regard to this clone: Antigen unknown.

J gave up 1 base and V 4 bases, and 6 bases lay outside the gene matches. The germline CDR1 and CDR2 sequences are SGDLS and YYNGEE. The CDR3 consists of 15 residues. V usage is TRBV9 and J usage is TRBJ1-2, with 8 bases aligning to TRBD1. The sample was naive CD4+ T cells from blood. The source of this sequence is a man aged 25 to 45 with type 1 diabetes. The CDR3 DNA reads TGTGCCAGCAGCTTTGGGGACAGGTTTAACTATGGCTACACCTTC. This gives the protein CASSFGDRFNYGYTF.